These 29 T cell receptor beta chains were sequenced from one sample in a study of T cells in Graves' hyperthyroidism and ophthalmopathy. RNA transcripts gave rise to amplified TCR beta CDR3 regions. In the first-round RT-PCR of the TCR CDR3, the HTBI primer set was used. TCRdb passed the multiplex PCR reads through MiXCR, listing each CDR3 protein once. The sample lists 350,000 or so distinct CDR3 sequences, 15% to 20% occurring once. The sequenced material came from blood. The receptors were sampled from a woman in her thirties or forties with Graves' ophthalmopathy.

This clonotype has a count of ten or more. The chain carries TRBV11-2 and TRBJ2-7; 11 bases map to TRBD2. Germline CDR1 reads SGHAT; CDR2 reads FQNNGV. This CDR3 comprises 16 residues. Trimming at V came to 5 bases and at J to 4 bases, leaving 10 bases not matched to a gene. The CDR3 region is CASSPLSGRASYEQYF. CDR3 bases: TGTGCCAGCAGCCCCCTTAGCGGGAGGGCCTCTTACGAGCAGTACTTC.

This clonotype was counted many times. The chain joins TRBV29-1 to TRBJ1-5; D gene ambiguous. The CDR3 is made up of 12 amino acids. The V gene lost 4 bases and the J gene lost 4 bases, with 8 bases spanning the gap. Germline V lookup: CDR1 SQVTM, CDR2 ANQGSEA. The CDR3 is CSVGYENQPQHF. CDR3 nucleotides: TGCAGCGTTGGTTACGAGAATCAGCCCCAGCATTTT.

This clonotype appeared many times. The chain combines TRBV24-1 with TRBJ2-5, with TRBD1 identical over 7 bases. Germline V gene lookup returns CDR1 KGHDR and CDR2 SFDVKD. This CDR3 comprises 15 residues. J was trimmed by 2 bases and V by 4 bases; bases with no gene match: 6. In DNA, the CDR3 is TGTGCCACCAGTGACGCCGGGACAGAGCAAGAGACCCAGTACTTC. It translates to CATSDAGTEQETQYF.

This clonotype came up many times. V gene TRBV5-1 combines with J gene TRBJ1-2, with D maybe TRBD1 (5 bases). The V gene lost 0 bases and the J gene lost 4 bases, with 10 bases spanning the gap. This CDR3 is built from 14 residues. Germline values: CDR1 SGHRS, CDR2 YFSETQ. In DNA form, the CDR3 reads TGCGCCAGCAGCTTGGACGGGACGGGCTATGGCTACACCTTC. Its protein is CASSLDGTGYGYTF.

This clonotype was counted many times. The chain carries TRBV20-1 and TRBJ2-7, with D perhaps matching TRBD2 (6 bases). CDR1 DFQATT and CDR2 SNEGSKA come from the germline V gene (reference sequence). With 8 bases removed from V and 1 base from J, the gap between germline ends came to 9 bases. This CDR3 is 11 amino acids long. The CDR3 nucleotides are TGCAGTATCGGGACTTCCTACGAGCAGTACTTC. Amino acid sequence: CSIGTSYEQYF.

This clonotype occurred many times. The chain joins TRBV20-1 to TRBJ2-5; TRBD2 agrees at 8 bases. CDR1 is DFQATT, CDR2 SNEGSKA, per germline (reference sequence). After removal of 1 base from V and 7 bases from J, the junction contained 5 bases not matched to a gene. This CDR3 contains 13 residues. CDR3 protein: CSARAGLVGTQYF. Written as DNA, the CDR3 is TGCAGTGCTAGAGCGGGACTAGTAGGGACCCAGTACTTC.

Ten or more counts support this clonotype. This chain connects TRBV28 to TRBJ2-4; the match to TRBD2 covers 8 bases. This CDR3 spans 15 amino acids. Germline loops: CDR1 MDHEN, CDR2 SYDVKM. Trimming took 2 bases from V and 7 from J; bases not matched to a gene: 7. The CDR3: CASSLEKREYNIQYF. The CDR3 DNA reads TGTGCCAGCAGTTTAGAGAAGCGGGAGTATAACATTCAGTACTTC.

Many counts were recorded for this clonotype. V usage is TRBV11-2 and J usage is TRBJ1-2, with D perhaps matching TRBD1 (5 bases). Germline CDR1 reads SGHAT; CDR2 reads FQNNGV. V shed 8 bases and J shed 0 bases, with 10 bases lying between them. CDR3 length: 13 residues. DNA for the CDR3: TGTGCCAGCGCCGGGGCTGCTAACTATGGCTACACCTTC. Translated: CASAGAANYGYTF.

This clonotype was seen many times. This chain connects TRBV6-1 to TRBJ1-5; D is undetermined. V was shortened by 2 bases and J by 6 bases, with 20 bases between the two germline ends. The CDR3 length is 17 residues. The germline CDR1 and CDR2 sequences are MNHNS and SASEGT. The DNA for the CDR3 is TGTGCCAGCAGTGAAATGGGGTCAGGAGCCGTGGGTCAGCCCCAGCATTTT. Translating it yields CASSEMGSGAVGQPQHF.

This clonotype was recorded at least ten times. V and J are TRBV12-3 or TRBV12-4 and TRBJ2-7; 10 bases align to TRBD2. V was clipped by 3 bases and J by 0 bases; unmatched bases: 8. CDR3 size: 17 residues. CDR3 protein: CASSLSSGSGSSYEQYF. The CDR3 coding sequence is TGTGCCAGCAGTTTGTCTAGCGGGAGCGGGAGCTCCTACGAGCAGTACTTC.

This clonotype showed up many times. The chain couples TRBV6-1 to TRBJ1-1; D gene ambiguous. This CDR3 has 16 amino acids. Trimming stripped 6 bases from V and 0 bases from J, with 17 bases between. CDR1 and CDR2 from the germline V gene are MNHNS and SASEGT. This CDR3 reads CASRVKGRAVNTEAFF. CDR3 nucleotides: TGTGCCAGCAGAGTTAAGGGCCGGGCAGTGAACACTGAAGCTTTCTTT.

At least ten counts were recorded for this clonotype. The chain uses TRBV28 and TRBJ1-1; perhaps TRBD1 as D (6 bases). The germline gives CDR1 MDHEN, CDR2 SYDVKM. V was clipped by 1 base and J by 1 base, with 16 bases between them. The CDR3 is 17 amino acids. The CDR3 region has the DNA TGTGCCAGCAGTTTATCGGGGACACCGCGGCCGAACACTGAAGCTTTCTTT. This sequence encodes CASSLSGTPRPNTEAFF.

This clonotype was picked up many times. The V call is TRBV5-1, the J call TRBJ1-2, with D maybe TRBD1 (5 bases). V gave up 0 bases and J gave up 4 bases, with 13 bases separating them. This CDR3 region has 15 residues. Germline V lookup: CDR1 SGHRS, CDR2 YFSETQ. The CDR3 coding sequence is TGCGCCAGCAGCTTGGAGGGCAGGGTTGGCTATGGCTACACCTTC. This sequence encodes CASSLEGRVGYGYTF.

In its sample, this clonotype was seen many times. The junction departs from the called germline gene at one end, perhaps through a read error. V usage is TRBV30 and J usage is TRBJ1-5, with 9 nucleotides matching TRBD1. The CDR3 sequence is 15 residues long. The germline CDR1 and CDR2 sequences are GTSNPN and SVGIG (reference sequence). The chain's CDR3 is CAWSVQTGGKQPQHF. CDR3 in DNA: TGTGCCTGGAGTGTACAAACAGGGGGCAAGCAGCCCCAGCATTTT.

The chain uses TRBV24-1 and TRBJ2-1; D remains unclear. Germline V gene sequence: CDR1 KGHDR, CDR2 SFDVKD. V was pared by 0 bases and J by 3 bases, with 5 bases between. The CDR3 loop spans 14 amino acids. CDR3 in DNA: TGTGCCACCAGTGATTTGGCTGACTACAATGAGCAGTTCTTC. Translating it yields CATSDLADYNEQFF.

On this clonotype itself: This may arise from a read error, as a much more abundant clone is one base away. The gene calls are TRBV19 and TRBJ2-7; 10 nucleotides align to TRBD2. The CDR3 has 15 amino acids. Germline V gene data show CDR1 as LNHDA and CDR2 as SQIVND (reference sequence). CDR3 coding DNA: TGTGCCAGTAGGAGGGGGCCTAGCGGGAGCTACGAGCAGTCCTTC. Protein: CASRRGPSGSYEQSF.

On this clonotype: One base away lies a much larger clone, so this may be a sequencing read error. The chain couples TRBV28 to TRBJ2-7, with D possibly matching TRBD2 (6 bases). The CDR3 totals 13 residues. V lost 10 bases, J lost 2 bases, and 15 bases lay in between. Germline loops: CDR1 MDHEN, CDR2 SYDVKM. Here the CDR3 reads CAIKPPGAYEQYF. The DNA of the CDR3 is TGTGCCATCAAGCCCCCGGGAGCCTACGAGCAGTACTTC. Full variable domain (missing parts from reference TRBV28 and TRBJ2-7): DVKVTQSSRYLVKRTGEKVFLECVQDMDHENMFWYRQDPGLGLRLIYFSYDVKMKEKGDIPEGYSVSREKKERFSLILESASTNQTSMYLCAIKPPGAYEQYFGPGTRLTVT.

This clonotype was detected only a few times. V gene TRBV10-3 combines with J gene TRBJ2-7; D gene uncertain. There are 13 residues in the CDR3. V was trimmed by 6 bases and J by 2 bases, leaving 11 bases between them. Germline-derived CDR1 and CDR2 are ENHRY and SYGVKD. CDR3 nucleotide sequence: TGTGCCATCAGGCCCCCTGGGACCTACGAGCAGTACTTC. This gives the protein CAIRPPGTYEQYF.

The table lists this clonotype with many counts. The chain combines TRBV20-1 with TRBJ1-2; TRBD1 matches at 8 bases. This CDR3 region has 11 residues. Germline V CDR1 and CDR2: DFQATT, SNEGSKA (reference sequence). V was clipped by 7 bases and J by 6 bases; unmatched bases: 4. The CDR3, as DNA: TGCAGTGTTTCGACAGGGGATGGCTACACCTTC. Protein product: CSVSTGDGYTF.

As regards this clonotype: A read error may be the cause here, since a much bigger clone is one base away. The chain is built from TRBV28 and TRBJ1-1; D is perhaps TRBD1 (6 bases). The germline gives CDR1 MDHEN, CDR2 SYDVKM. This CDR3 is 12 amino acids long. In DNA form, the CDR3 reads TGTGCCAGCAGTCGAATAAAACCGGGGGCTTCCTTT. Its translation: CASSRIKPGASF. Using reference TRBV28 and TRBJ1-1 for the parts outside the CDR3, the full variable domain is DVKVTQSSRYLVKRTGEKVFLECVQDMDHENMFWYRQDPGLGLRLIYFSYDVKMKEKGDIPEGYSVSREKKERFSLILESASTNQTSMYLCASSRIKPGASFGQGTRLTVV.

This clonotype was detected many times. The V call is TRBV3-1, the J call TRBJ1-1; D is unresolved. Germline CDR1 reads LGHDT; CDR2 reads YNNKEL (reference sequence). The CDR3 is 12 residues long. Trimming removed 5 bases at V and 5 bases at J, with 9 bases between. The CDR3 spells CASSTKGTEAFF. Here the CDR3 DNA reads TGTGCCAGCAGCACGAAAGGGACTGAAGCTTTCTTT.

This clonotype was found a few times. The chain is built from TRBV6-5 and TRBJ2-2; 8 nucleotides agree with TRBD2. Germline V gene data show CDR1 as MNHEY and CDR2 as SVGAGI. The J segment lost 1 base and the V segment lost 4 bases, leaving 5 bases of the junction unmatched. This CDR3 spans 16 amino acids. CDR3 DNA: TGTGCCAGCAGTTCCCGGACTAGCCAGAACACCGGGGAGCTGTTTTTT. It yields the protein CASSSRTSQNTGELFF.

Ten or more counts support this clonotype. Here the CDR3 reads CASTRGWEFQPQHF. CDR3 nucleotide sequence: TGTGCCAGCACCCGCGGGTGGGAGTTTCAGCCCCAGCATTTT. J is TRBJ1-5 and V is TRBV6-4; D is unclear. Per germline, CDR1 MRHNA and CDR2 SNTAGT. The CDR3 is made up of 14 amino acids. Trimming took off 7 bases at V and 6 bases at J, with 16 bases between the two ends.

This clonotype was recorded a few times. This chain connects TRBV6-1 to TRBJ1-6, with D unresolved. V lost 5 bases to trimming and J lost 9 bases, with 8 bases between them. CDR1 MNHNS and CDR2 SASEGT come from the germline V gene. The CDR3 is 12 amino acids. The CDR3 bases are TGTGCCAGCAGTACGGGGAGTTCACCCCTCCACTTT. Amino acids: CASSTGSSPLHF.

The table lists this clonotype with many counts. V gene TRBV28 combines with J gene TRBJ2-7, with D uncertain. Germline V gene sequence: CDR1 MDHEN, CDR2 SYDVKM. V gave up 6 bases and J gave up 0 bases, with 6 bases separating them. CDR3 size: 12 residues. CDR3 bases: TGTGCCAGCAGCCCCGACTCCTACGAGCAGTACTTC. Its protein product is CASSPDSYEQYF.

This clonotype was seen many times. The chain combines TRBV2 with TRBJ1-5; 10 nucleotides align to TRBD1. CDR3 length: 14 residues. The V segment lost 5 bases and the J segment 6 bases; nucleotides outside the gene matches: 4. Germline lookup yields CDR1 SNHLY and CDR2 FYNNEI. The CDR3 nucleotides are TGTGCCAGCAGTTGGACAGGGGGGAGTCAGCCCCAGCATTTT. This encodes CASSWTGGSQPQHF.

This clonotype was observed at least ten times. The genes are TRBV12-3 or TRBV12-4 and TRBJ2-7; perhaps TRBD2 as D (5 bases). Trimming pared 8 bases from V and 3 bases from J, leaving 14 bases between. This CDR3 region has 13 residues. For the CDR3, the DNA is TGTGCCAGCTCGAGGGCCACTCTCTACGAGCAGTACTTC. It yields the protein CASSRATLYEQYF.

This clonotype was found many times. J is TRBJ2-7 and V is TRBV5-1; the D call may be TRBD1 or TRBD2 (5 bases each). Germline CDR1 is SGHRS and CDR2 is YFSETQ. This CDR3 is 14 amino acids long. Trimming removed 7 bases from V and 5 bases from J, with 19 bases in between. CDR3 sequence reads: CASCPRGDFHEQYF. The CDR3 bases are TGCGCCAGCTGTCCCCGAGGGGATTTCCACGAGCAGTACTTC.

This clonotype was detected ten times or more. The gene calls are TRBV7-2 and TRBJ1-2, with D perhaps TRBD1 (5 bases). CDR1 and CDR2 (germline): SGHTA, FQGNSA. The CDR3 is 15 amino acids. V dropped 5 bases and J dropped 1 base, with 14 bases sitting between them. The DNA for the CDR3 is TGTGCCAGCAGCCCCGACCTCAGGGTTAACTATGGCTACACCTTC. Protein sequence: CASSPDLRVNYGYTF.